This TCR beta chain was observed in a study of blood T cell repertoires in COVID-19. Germline V gene lookup returns CDR1 PRHDT and CDR2 FYEKMQ (reference sequence). The CDR3 sequence is 15 residues long. V gave up 2 bases and J gave up 3 bases, with 11 bases separating them. Per the study methods: Reference gene primer amplification yielded estimated nucleated cell counts. The assay was immunoSEQ multiplex PCR, and TCRdb's table has in-frame clones only and misses some. V and J calls and clone size are copied from that table; D and trimming were computed from the DNA. The sample has about 230,000 clones, more than 65% seen once.

The V and J genes are TRBV13 and TRBJ2-1; possibly TRBD2 for D (6 bases). This sequence originates from a middle-aged woman who had recovered from COVID-19. Sequencing input: peripheral blood. CDR3 in DNA: TGTGCCAGCAGCTTACGGGGGTCCTACTACAATGAGCAGTTCTTC. Residues: CASSLRGSYYNEQFF.